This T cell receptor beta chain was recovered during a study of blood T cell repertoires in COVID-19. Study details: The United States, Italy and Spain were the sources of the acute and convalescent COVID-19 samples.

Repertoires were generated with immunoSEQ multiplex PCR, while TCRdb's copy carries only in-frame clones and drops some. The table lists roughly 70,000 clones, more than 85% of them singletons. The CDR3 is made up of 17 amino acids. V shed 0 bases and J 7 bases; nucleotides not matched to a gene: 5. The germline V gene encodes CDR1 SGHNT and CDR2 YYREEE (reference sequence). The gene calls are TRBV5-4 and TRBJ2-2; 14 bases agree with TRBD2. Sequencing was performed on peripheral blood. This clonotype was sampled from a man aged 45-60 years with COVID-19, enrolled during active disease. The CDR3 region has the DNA TGTGCCAGCAGCTTGGGACTAGCGGGAGGGCCCGACGGGGAGCTGTTTTTT. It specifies CASSLGLAGGPDGELFF.